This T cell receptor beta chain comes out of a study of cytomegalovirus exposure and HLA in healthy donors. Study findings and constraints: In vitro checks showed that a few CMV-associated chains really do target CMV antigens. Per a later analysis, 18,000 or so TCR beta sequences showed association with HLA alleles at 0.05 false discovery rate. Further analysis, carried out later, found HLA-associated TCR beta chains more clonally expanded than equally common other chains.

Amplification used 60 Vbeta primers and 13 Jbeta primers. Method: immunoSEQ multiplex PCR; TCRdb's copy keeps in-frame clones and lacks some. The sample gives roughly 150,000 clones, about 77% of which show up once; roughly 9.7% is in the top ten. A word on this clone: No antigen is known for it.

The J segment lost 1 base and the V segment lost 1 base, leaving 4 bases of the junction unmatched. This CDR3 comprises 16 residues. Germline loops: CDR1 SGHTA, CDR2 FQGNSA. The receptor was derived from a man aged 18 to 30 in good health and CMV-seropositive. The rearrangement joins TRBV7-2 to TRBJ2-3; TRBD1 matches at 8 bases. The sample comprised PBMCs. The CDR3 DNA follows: TGTGCCAGCAGCTTAGGGTGGGGACAGGGCACAGATACGCAGTATTTT. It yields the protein CASSLGWGQGTDTQYF.